This T cell receptor (beta chain) derives from a study of blood T cell repertoires in COVID-19. Overall study context: Collection of acute and convalescent COVID-19 samples took place in the United States, Italy and Spain. Sources were T cells, B-cell-depleted T cells, or PBMCs; the material itself was cDNA or gDNA.

Germline lookup yields CDR1 LNHDA and CDR2 SQIVND (reference sequence). The CDR3 runs 15 residues. The germline V and J ends were trimmed by 3 bases and 1 base, with 13 bases remaining between them. In the original workflow: Estimates of nucleated cell counts were drawn from the amplification of reference gene primers. The method was immunoSEQ multiplex PCR; TCRdb's version includes in-frame clones alone and lacks a portion of them. The DNA was the basis for D and trimming; V, J and clone size are from that table. The table has roughly 100,000 clones, about 91% seen once. The TCR comes from a man aged 18 to 30 with acute or convalescent COVID-19. This chain links TRBV19 with TRBJ2-7, with D tentatively TRBD1 (5 bases). What was sequenced was peripheral blood. CDR3 DNA sequence: TGTGCCAGTAGTATTCAGGGCCACAATTCCTACGAGCAGTACTTC. This translates into CASSIQGHNSYEQYF.